The 3 T cell receptor beta chains below come from one sample, sequenced in a study of shared clonotypes between healthy human individuals. The method was immunoSEQ multiplex PCR; TCRdb's version includes in-frame clones alone and lacks a portion of them. The repertoire has over 800,000 clones, roughly 92% of them found once; the top ten carry about 24%. Naive CD8 cells, CD45RO-negative and positively selected for CCR7, excluded terminally differentiated effector memory CD45RA+ cells. Material for sequencing was naive CD8+ T cells sorted from blood. These receptors were taken from a man aged 30 to 45 in good health.

The genes are TRBV7-8 and TRBJ2-3; 11 bases line up with TRBD2. J gave up 0 bases and V 2 bases, and 10 bases lay outside the gene matches. This CDR3 comprises 19 residues. Germline V gives CDR1 SGHVS, CDR2 FQNEAQ. In DNA form, the CDR3 reads TGTGCCAGCAGCTTAACTAGCGGGAGTATAAGTCCCAGCACAGATACGCAGTATTTT. It codes for CASSLTSGSISPSTDTQYF.

This clone has just a few counts. V is TRBV27 and J is TRBJ1-2; 10 bases align to TRBD1. Germline V gene lookup returns CDR1 MNHEY and CDR2 SMNVEV (reference sequence). The junction had 6 bases not matched to a gene; V was cut back by 8 bases and J by 0 bases. This CDR3 has 15 residues. In DNA, the CDR3 is TGTGCCAGCGGAAGCGGGACAGGGGCTAACTATGGCTACACCTTC. It yields the protein CASGSGTGANYGYTF.

This clone has only one observation. This chain links TRBV27 with TRBJ2-7, with TRBD2 as a possible D gene (5 bases). The germline V gene has CDR1 MNHEY and CDR2 SMNVEV (reference sequence). Trimming removed 6 bases from V and 4 bases from J, with 10 bases in between. This CDR3 region has 12 residues. The CDR3 coding sequence is TGTGCCAGCAGAAGAGGGTTGTACGAGCAGTACTTC. This gives the protein CASRRGLYEQYF.